Sequencing of this T cell receptor (beta chain) was carried out in a study of spatial heterogeneity in lung cancer. On the study more broadly: Each time, sequencing found more beta-chain sequences than alpha-chain sequences.

A remark on this clonotype: This sequence may be a read error, since a much larger clone differs from it by one base.

Time point indicated: sample taken at primary tumor resection. From tumor, nontumor lung or frozen PBMC, whole RNA was taken unsorted for sequencing. Samples were obtained from 65 to 80 donors, all untreated early-stage non-small cell lung cancer patients. The CDR3 is 14 amino acids. Germline V gene data show CDR1 as ENHRY and CDR2 as SYGVKD. From the 5' RACE reads, TCRdb called clonotypes with MiXCR, one entry per CDR3 protein. Of tens of thousands of distinct CDR3 sequences in the sample, 7% to 10% were seen once. Source: PBMCs, taken at surgery. This rearrangement joins TRBV10-3 to TRBJ2-3; 7 nucleotides line up with TRBD2. This sequence was found in a female donor with early-stage non-small cell lung cancer. The CDR3 nucleotides are TGTGTCATCCGAGCGGGACGATTGACAGATACGCAGTATTTT. As protein: CVIRAGRLTDTQYF.